The 3 T cell receptor beta chains in this list originate from one sample, sequenced in a study of OX40 agonist ivuxolimab in advanced cancers. Using immunoSEQ multiplex PCR, the repertoire was profiled, and TCRdb retains in-frame clones only, with some absent. The table has 85,000 to 90,000 clones, 85% to 90% seen once. The sample consisted of CD4+ or CD8+ T cells sorted from blood, taken in a trial of the OX40 agonist ivuxolimab. These TCRs come from an adult with an advanced solid tumor such as melanoma, head and neck, liver or kidney cancer.

In its sample, this clone was seen once. The DNA of the CDR3 is TGTGCCAGCTCGAACCTGAATAATCAGGGGGACGAGCAGTACGTC. Translated: CASSNLNNQGDEQYV. This chain connects TRBV18 to TRBJ2-7, with 7 nucleotides matching TRBD1. Germline CDR1 KGHSH, CDR2 LQKENI. Unmatched junction bases numbered 13, after V lost 6 bases and J lost 5 bases. CDR3 length equals 15 residues.

The genes are TRBV4-1 and TRBJ2-5, with 9 bases that match TRBD2. With 1 base clipped from V and 6 bases from J, the junction kept 12 bases outside the gene matches. Germline V gene data show CDR1 as MGHRA and CDR2 as YSYEKL. There are 17 residues in the CDR3. CDR3 sequence reads: CASSQVIVGGGAKTQYF. Written as DNA, the CDR3 is TGCGCCAGCAGCCAAGTAATCGTGGGCGGGGGGGCGAAGACCCAGTACTTC.

The chain joins TRBV4-1 to TRBJ2-5; possibly TRBD1 or TRBD2 for D (5 bases each). The CDR3 extends over 17 amino acids. V was pared by 0 bases and J by 5 bases, with 19 bases between. Germline CDR1 is MGHRA and CDR2 is YSYEKL. The DNA of the CDR3 is TGCGCCAGCAGCCAAGATAAGTGGCAGGGCCCGGGGGAGACCCAGTACTTC. Translating gives CASSQDKWQGPGETQYF.